This T cell receptor beta chain appears in the sequencing data of a study of blood T cell repertoires in COVID-19 (dated by TCRdb to about 2020). Context from the whole study: Collaborator samples came from the United States, Italy and Spain and covered acute and convalescent phases of COVID-19. Deeply sampled blood TCRbeta repertoires from subjects exposed to, actively infected with, or recovered from COVID-19 were included in the dataset. The repertoires were released in a freely available public database meant as a resource for research on the immune response to SARS-CoV-2. Samples came from the ongoing ImmuneRACE study (first 160 participants) plus 1,254 subjects from 6 global collaborators. The prospective study material was composed of cDNA or gDNA derived from T cells, B-cell-depleted T cells, or PBMCs. HLA class I and class II types, where available, came from metadata supplied by the sample provider rather than from assay-based typing. Nearly every sample came with metadata listing a de-identified subject ID, COVID-19 status, age in years and sex. General study outcomes and caveats: The quantity of clinical and demographic metadata differed by source and by participant and was supplied without curation.

The CDR1 and CDR2 encoded by the germline V gene are SNHLY and FYNNEI. The CDR3 covers 13 residues, taking in both the cysteine and the phenylalanine. The sequence is cut down to CDR3 DNA, 39 bases in frame from base 1. Trimming costs V 7 bases and J 4 bases, and their ends lie 11 bases apart. TCRbeta CDR3 regions were amplified from genomic DNA by means of the immunoSEQ Assay, a bias-controlled multiplex PCR. The paper's data handling went like this. The number of nucleated cells in each sample was estimated from the amplification of reference gene primers within the assay. To quantify the absolute abundance of each unique TCRbeta CDR3 rearrangement, sequence reads were collapsed and filtered. Productive Simpson clonality was computed per sample as the square root of Simpson's diversity index over productive rearrangements. The table comes from immuneACCESS by way of TCRdb, which keeps in-frame sequences with V and J called. Part of the clones is missing from these tables; in studies checked, under half for an unresolved V gene and the rest for unknown reasons. V, J and clone size are taken as reported in that table, and D and trimming were inferred from the DNA itself. Counted in this sample were roughly 120,000 clones; approximately 90% of them appeared once. The ten largest clones take up 6.5% to 10% of the sample.

Concerning this clone: Its antigen specificity is not known. No base quality values were provided; no much bigger clone lies one nucleotide off.

Samples from volunteer blood donors who had recovered from COVID-19 were contributed by a second Seattle source. Collaborating institutions collected whole blood in K2EDTA tubes following their own protocols. Collaborator samples were shipped for TCRbeta analysis as frozen whole blood, isolated PBMCs, or DNA extracted from either sample type. The clonotype was recovered from a woman in her 70s who had recovered from COVID-19. The chain is assembled from TRBV2 and TRBJ2-1; a weak D assignment points to TRBD2 (6 bases agree). Material: peripheral blood. In nucleotide form, the sequence is TGTGCCAGCATACGGGAGCAATACAATGAGCAGTTCTTC. Translated, it gives CASIREQYNEQFF.